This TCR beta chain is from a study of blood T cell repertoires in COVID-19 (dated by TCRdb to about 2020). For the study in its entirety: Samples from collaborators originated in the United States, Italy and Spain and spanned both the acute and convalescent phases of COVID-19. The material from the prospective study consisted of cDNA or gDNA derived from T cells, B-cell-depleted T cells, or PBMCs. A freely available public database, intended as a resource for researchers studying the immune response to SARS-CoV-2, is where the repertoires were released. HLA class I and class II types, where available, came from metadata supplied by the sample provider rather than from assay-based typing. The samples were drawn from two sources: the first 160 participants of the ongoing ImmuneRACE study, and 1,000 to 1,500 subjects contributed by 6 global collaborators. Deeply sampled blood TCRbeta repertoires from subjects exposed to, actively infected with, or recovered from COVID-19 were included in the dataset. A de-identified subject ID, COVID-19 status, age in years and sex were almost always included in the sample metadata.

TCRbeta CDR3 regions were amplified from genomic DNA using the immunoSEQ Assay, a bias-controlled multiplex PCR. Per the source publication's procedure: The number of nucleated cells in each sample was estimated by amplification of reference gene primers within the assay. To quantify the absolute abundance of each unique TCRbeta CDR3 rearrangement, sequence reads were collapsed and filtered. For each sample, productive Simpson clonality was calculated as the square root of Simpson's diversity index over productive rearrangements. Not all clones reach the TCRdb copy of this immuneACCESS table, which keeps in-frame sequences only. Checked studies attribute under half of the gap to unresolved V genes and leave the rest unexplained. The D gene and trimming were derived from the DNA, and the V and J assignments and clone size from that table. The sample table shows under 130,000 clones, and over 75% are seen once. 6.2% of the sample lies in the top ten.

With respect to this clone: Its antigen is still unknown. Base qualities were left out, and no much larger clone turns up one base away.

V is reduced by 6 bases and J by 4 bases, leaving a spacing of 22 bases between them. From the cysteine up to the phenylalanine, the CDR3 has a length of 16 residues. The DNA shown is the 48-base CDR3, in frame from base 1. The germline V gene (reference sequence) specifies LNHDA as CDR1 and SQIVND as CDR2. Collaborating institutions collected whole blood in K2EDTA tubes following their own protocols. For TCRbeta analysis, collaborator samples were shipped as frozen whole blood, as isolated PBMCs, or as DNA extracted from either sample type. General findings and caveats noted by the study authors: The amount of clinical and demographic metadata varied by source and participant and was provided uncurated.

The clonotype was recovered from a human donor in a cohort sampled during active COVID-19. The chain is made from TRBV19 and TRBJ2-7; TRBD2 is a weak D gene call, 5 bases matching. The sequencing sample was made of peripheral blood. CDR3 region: CASSLQTSGGSYEQYF. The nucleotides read TGTGCCAGTAGCCTTCAAACGAGCGGCGGTTCTTACGAGCAGTACTTC.